The clone carrying this T cell receptor (beta chain) was seen more than once but under ten times. The antigen is undetermined. V shed 2 bases and J 14 bases; nucleotides not matched to a gene: 5. This CDR3 region has 13 residues. Germline loops: CDR1 LNHNV, CDR2 YYDKDF (reference sequence). This entry belongs to a study of T cells in Graves' hyperthyroidism and ophthalmopathy. In making diagnoses, clinical symptoms, serum thyroxine and TRAb, thyroid ultrasound and orbital computed tomography were all used. Broader study findings: Most thyroid clonotypes expanded above 0.001 were also detected in blood. The model forecast ophthalmopathy, anticipating it by a median about 6.5 months before onset.

Amplification of TCR beta CDR3 regions was performed using RNA transcripts as template. First-round RT-PCR targeting the TCR CDR3 was performed with the HTBI primer set. MiXCR was run by TCRdb on the multiplex PCR reads, yielding one entry per CDR3 protein. There are roughly 420,000 distinct CDR3 sequences in the sample; roughly an eighth occur only once, and 5% to 6% lies in the top ten. The sample was blood. The chain recombines TRBV15 with TRBJ1-6; 8 positions agree with TRBD1. This sequence originates from a young woman with Graves' hyperthyroidism. This CDR3 is CATSRTDRETLHF. In DNA form, the CDR3 reads TGTGCCACCAGCAGAACGGACAGGGAAACCCTCCACTTT.